This TCR beta chain was retrieved from a study of response to subunit inactivated influenza vaccine. Germline-derived CDR1 and CDR2 are SNHLY and FYNNEI. The CDR3 sequence is 14 residues long. Deletions cut 2 bases from V and 9 bases from J, with 14 bases between. TCRdb reprocessed the RT-PCR reads with MiXCR, giving one entry per CDR3 protein. The sample records approximately 500,000 distinct CDR3 sequences, roughly 25% being singletons. This sample was also put to use in a study of T cells expressing NK-cell markers. That source notes: The TCR beta cDNA came from 5'RACE template switching with UMIs. Anti-gamma-delta TCR antibody use in several experiments restricted sorting to alpha-beta TCR T cells.

Source: CD4+ T cells sorted from PBMCs, taken 11 to 12 days after vaccination. This TCR was sampled from a man aged 45-65 years who received an inactivated influenza vaccine. The rearrangement uses TRBV2 and TRBJ2-1; no firm D call. The CDR3 spells CASSERTSQSEQFF. CDR3 sequence (DNA): TGTGCCAGCAGTGAACGTACTTCCCAGAGTGAGCAGTTCTTC. Using reference TRBV2 and TRBJ2-1 for the parts outside the CDR3, the full variable domain is EPEVTQTPSHQVTQMGQEVILRCVPISNHLYFYWYRQILGQKVEFLVSFYNNEISEKSEIFDDQFSVERPDGSNFTLKIRSTKLEDSAMYFCASSERTSQSEQFFGPGTRLTVL.